This entry lists 12 T cell receptor beta chains sequenced from one sample in a study of T cells after yellow fever vaccination. TCRdb reanalysed the 5' RACE reads using MiXCR and keeps one entry per CDR3 protein. The profile covers roughly 340,000 distinct CDR3 sequences, with roughly 4.3% appearing a single time and 20% to 25% taken by the ten largest. The sample in question was PBMCs, obtained 5 days after the yellow fever booster vaccination. The receptors were gathered from a man younger than 35 who received the YFV17D yellow fever vaccine.

This clonotype was picked up many times. The CDR3 sequence is CASSLRQGDTEAFF. For the CDR3, the DNA is TGCGCCAGCAGCTTGAGGCAGGGGGACACTGAAGCTTTCTTT. J is TRBJ1-1 and V is TRBV5-1; TRBD1 matches at 7 bases. This CDR3 is 14 amino acids long. CDR1 and CDR2 from the germline V gene are SGHRS and YFSETQ. The ends lost 1 base at V and 3 bases at J; junction bases unmatched: 3.

The chain uses TRBV27 and TRBJ1-1; tentative D call: TRBD1 (6 bases). The germline V and J ends were trimmed by 0 bases and 3 bases, with 11 bases remaining between them. The CDR3 spans 15 residues. CDR1 is MNHEY and CDR2 is SMNVEV in the germline V gene (reference sequence). CDR3 nucleotides: TGTGCCAGCAGTTTATCGGGGGCGGGGTACACTGAAGCTTTCTTT. Protein sequence: CASSLSGAGYTEAFF.

The chain has TRBV25-1 and TRBJ2-1; the match to TRBD1 covers 9 bases. The CDR3 loop spans 13 amino acids. V dropped 4 bases and J dropped 10; count of bases not matched to a gene: 5. Germline V gene lookup returns CDR1 MGHDK and CDR2 SYGVNS. CDR3 residues: CASSVTGGDEQFF. The CDR3 region has the DNA TGTGCCAGCAGTGTTACAGGGGGCGACGAGCAGTTCTTC.

This clonotype was detected a few times. J is TRBJ2-3 and V is TRBV20-1; TRBD1 matches 8 bases. V gave up 5 bases and J gave up 5 bases; unmatched junction bases: 15. The CDR3 runs 16 residues. Germline loops: CDR1 DFQATT, CDR2 SNEGSKA (reference sequence). The CDR3: CSAVNRATGGKDTQYF. CDR3 coding DNA: TGCAGTGCTGTCAACCGGGCCACAGGGGGTAAAGATACGCAGTATTTT.

This clonotype was counted many times. The chain couples TRBV5-1 to TRBJ2-1; a weak D match, TRBD1 (5 bases). The V end lost 4 bases, the J end lost 2 bases, and 16 bases lay between the germline ends. Germline CDR1 SGHRS, CDR2 YFSETQ. The CDR3 extends over 16 amino acids. The DNA of the CDR3 is TGCGCCAGCAGCCTTCCATCCCCAGGGACCTACAATGAGCAGTTCTTC. Protein sequence: CASSLPSPGTYNEQFF. The whole variable domain, filled in from reference TRBV5-1 and TRBJ2-1, reads KAGVTQTPRYLIKTRGQQVTLSCSPISGHRSVSWYQQTPGQGLQFLFEYFSETQRNKGNFPGRFSGRQFSNSRSEMNVSTLELGDSALYLCASSLPSPGTYNEQFFGPGTRLTVL.

This clonotype came up a few times. This chain links TRBV5-4 with TRBJ2-1, with 8 bases lining up with TRBD1. CDR3 size: 12 residues. The V and J ends lost 4 bases and 7 bases, in that order; junction bases with no gene match: 1. Germline CDR1 reads SGHNT; CDR2 reads YYREEE (reference sequence). The CDR3, as DNA: TGTGCCAGCAGCCGGGACAGGAATGAGCAGTTCTTC. This codes for CASSRDRNEQFF.

This clonotype was seen more than once but under ten times. The gene calls are TRBV6-5 and TRBJ1-6; 8 positions match TRBD1. The CDR3 sequence is 15 residues long. V gave up 2 bases and J gave up 10 bases; unmatched junction bases: 7. Germline V gene sequence: CDR1 MNHEY, CDR2 SVGAGI. In DNA form, the CDR3 reads TGTGCCAGCAGTTACATTCAGGGGGCAGGGTCACCCCTCCACTTT. This sequence encodes CASSYIQGAGSPLHF.

For the CDR3, the DNA is TGTGCCAGCAGTTTAGACGGAGAAGGAAACACCATATATTTT. It codes for CASSLDGEGNTIYF. The V and J genes are TRBV5-6 and TRBJ1-3, with no clear D. CDR1 is SGHDT and CDR2 is YYEEEE in the germline V gene. The CDR3 covers 14 residues. V shed 5 bases and J shed 4 bases, with 13 bases lying between them.

The CDR3, as DNA: TGCAGCGTTGAGGGGCGGGAACTAGAGACCCAGTACTTC. Its protein is CSVEGRELETQYF. The V call is TRBV29-1, the J call TRBJ2-5; tentatively, D is TRBD2 (6 bases). Trimming took 3 bases from V and 4 from J, leaving 12 bases between them. In germline, CDR1 is SQVTM, CDR2 ANQGSEA. There are 13 residues in the CDR3.

This rearrangement joins TRBV19 to TRBJ1-2; no clear D. Germline CDR1 LNHDA, CDR2 SQIVND (reference sequence). V shed 7 bases and J shed 8 bases, with 14 bases lying between them. The CDR3 is 12 residues long. CDR3 nucleotides: TGTGCCAGTAATGGTGGCGTCGGGGGCTACACCTTC. It translates to CASNGGVGGYTF. The full variable domain, completed using reference TRBV19 and TRBJ1-2, is DGGITQSPKYLFRKEGQNVTLSCEQNLNHDAMYWYRQDPGQGLRLIYYSQIVNDFQKGDIAEGYSVSREKKESFPLTVTSAQKNPTAFYLCASNGGVGGYTFGSGTRLTVV.

This clonotype appeared many times. The chain employs TRBV6-5 and TRBJ1-6; D is ambiguous. Germline-derived CDR1 and CDR2 are MNHEY and SVGAGI. The CDR3 extends over 14 amino acids. The ends were cut back, 7 bases at V and 8 bases at J, with 15 bases in the middle. CDR3 nucleotide sequence: TGTGCCAGCACGGATGCAGGAAGCGATTCACCCCTCCACTTT. It specifies CASTDAGSDSPLHF.

This clonotype was detected only a few times. The chain links TRBV5-6 to TRBJ1-1; a weak D match, TRBD1 (5 bases). V was trimmed by 3 bases and J by 4 bases, leaving 28 bases between them. The CDR3 is 19 amino acids. In germline, CDR1 is SGHDT, CDR2 YYEEEE. This CDR3 reads CASSWGGWGLSGLLTEAFF. The CDR3 DNA follows: TGTGCCAGCAGCTGGGGGGGTTGGGGGTTATCCGGACTTCTCACTGAAGCTTTCTTT.